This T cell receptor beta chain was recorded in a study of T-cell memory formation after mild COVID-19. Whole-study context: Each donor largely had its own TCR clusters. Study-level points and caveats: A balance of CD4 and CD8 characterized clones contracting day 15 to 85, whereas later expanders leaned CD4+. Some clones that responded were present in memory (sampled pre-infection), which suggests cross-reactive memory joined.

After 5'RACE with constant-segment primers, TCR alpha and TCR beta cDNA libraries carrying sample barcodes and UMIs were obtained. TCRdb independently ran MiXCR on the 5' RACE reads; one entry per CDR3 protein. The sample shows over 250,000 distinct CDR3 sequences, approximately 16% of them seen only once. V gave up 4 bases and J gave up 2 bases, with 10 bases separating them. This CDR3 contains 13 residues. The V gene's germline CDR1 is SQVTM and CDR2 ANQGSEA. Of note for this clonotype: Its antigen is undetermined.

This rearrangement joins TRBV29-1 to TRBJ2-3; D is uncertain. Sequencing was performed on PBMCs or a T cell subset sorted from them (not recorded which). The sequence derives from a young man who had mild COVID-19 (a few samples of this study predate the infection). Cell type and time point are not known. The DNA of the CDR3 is TGCAGCGTTGCCGGCGGATACACAGATACGCAGTATTTT. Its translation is CSVAGGYTDTQYF.